The source of this T cell receptor (beta chain) is a study of PD-L1 blockade in urothelial cancer. TCRdb keeps only in-frame clones here, not all; method: immunoSEQ multiplex PCR. The data show 100,000 to 150,000 clones, with roughly 83% seen just once and 2% to 3% held by the top ten. Germline V lookup: CDR1 MGHDK, CDR2 SYGVNS. V was pared by 4 bases and J by 2 bases, with 15 bases between. The CDR3 has 16 residues. This clone was found once. As to time point: peripheral blood 6 weeks after treatment start. The specimen comprised PBMCs, sampled around atezolizumab (anti-PD-L1) treatment. This chain joins TRBV25-1 and TRBJ2-1; D may be TRBD2 (5 bases). This clonotype was sampled from a man aged 45-65 years with urothelial cancer. For the CDR3, the DNA is TGTGCCAGCAGTGCCTGGAAGAGCGGCCCCTACAATGAGCAGTTCTTC. Translated: CASSAWKSGPYNEQFF.